This T cell receptor (beta chain) was identified during a study of T cells in women clearing cervical HPV infection. Overall study context: Women with histologically confirmed HPV16-related CIN3 or worse, 2 with invasive cancer, served as cases.

TCR beta CDR3 amplified by multiplex PCR from roughly 1,100 ng genomic DNA. The protocol was immunoSEQ multiplex PCR, while the TCRdb copy is restricted to in-frame clones and leaves out a portion. The ten top clones account for about 16%, within a sample of tens of thousands of clones. The sequence was obtained from a woman between 18 and 70 years old with a cervical HPV16 infection that either progressed to CIN3+ or cleared (not recorded which). The specimen was blood buffy coat.

The CDR3 loop reads CASRKFGTGAGKLFF. CDR3 DNA, as far as it was read: TGTGCCAGTAGGAAATTCGGGACAGGGGCGGGAAAA. The rearrangement uses TRBV19 and TRBJ1-4; 10 positions match TRBD1. The CDR3 goes on 3 residues after the read ends, and that part is filled in from the germline J gene. The CDR3 length is 15 residues. V shed 6 bases and J 10 bases; nucleotides not matched to a gene: 11. Per germline, CDR1 LNHDA and CDR2 SQIVND (reference sequence).